The present entry profiles one T cell receptor (beta chain) with its context. The sample belongs to a study of T cell responses to AZD1222 COVID-19 vaccine. CDR1 and CDR2 from the germline V gene are MNHEY and SVGAGI. Germline trimming cut 4 bases from V and 6 bases from J; bases unmatched to any gene: 7. This CDR3 has 16 residues. Profiling relied on immunoSEQ multiplex PCR, and the TCRdb table lists in-frame clones only, not all of them. The table has about 130,000 clones, roughly 87% seen once; the top ten hold 4.4%. The rearrangement uses TRBV6-5 and TRBJ2-2, with 11 positions matching TRBD2. The clonotype comes from an adult in good health. The material sequenced was peripheral blood, taken on day 0 of MenACWY control vaccination. As DNA, the CDR3 is TGTGCCAGCAGTTTCAGACTAGCGGGGAGGGCCGGGGAGCTGTTTTTT. Residues: CASSFRLAGRAGELFF.